Below, 14 T cell receptor beta chains from the same sample are listed, as sequenced in a study of shared clonotypes between healthy human individuals. Some clones are missing from TCRdb's copy, which holds only in-frame ones; the method was immunoSEQ multiplex PCR. Among some 1.5 million clones listed, 95% to 99% were seen once. The sequenced material came from naive CD4+ T cells sorted from blood. Subset indicated: CD45RA+ positively selected. The receptors shown here come from a young man in good health.

This clone was recorded only once. The genes are TRBV5-1 and TRBJ1-4, with D unresolved. The CDR3 spans 13 residues. Germline V gene lookup returns CDR1 SGHRS and CDR2 YFSETQ. Trimming took 6 bases from V and 5 from J, leaving 11 bases between them. In DNA form, the CDR3 reads TGCGCCAGCATGGAGGTGGGGAATGAAAAACTGTTTTTT. Translated: CASMEVGNEKLFF.

V gene TRBV5-1 combines with J gene TRBJ2-5; TRBD1 matches 7 bases. The length of the CDR3 is 16 residues. V shed 4 bases and J 5 bases; nucleotides not matched to a gene: 14. Germline CDR1 reads SGHRS; CDR2 reads YFSETQ. CDR3 nucleotide sequence: TGCGCCAGCAGCAGCATCTTGTTACAGGGACAGGAGACCCAGTACTTC. This translates into CASSSILLQGQETQYF. The full variable domain, with the rest looked up from reference TRBV5-1 and TRBJ2-5, is KAGVTQTPRYLIKTRGQQVTLSCSPISGHRSVSWYQQTPGQGLQFLFEYFSETQRNKGNFPGRFSGRQFSNSRSEMNVSTLELGDSALYLCASSSILLQGQETQYFGPGTRLLVL.

The chain recombines TRBV19 with TRBJ2-2, with TRBD1 identical over 8 bases. The CDR3 sequence is 15 residues long. Unmatched junction bases numbered 4, after V lost 4 bases and J lost 3 bases. Per germline, CDR1 LNHDA and CDR2 SQIVND (reference sequence). The CDR3 DNA follows: TGTGCCAGTAGTACCAGGGGGCCGGACACCGGGGAGCTGTTTTTT. It specifies CASSTRGPDTGELFF.

The rearrangement uses TRBV2 and TRBJ2-3; 14 positions agree with TRBD2. This CDR3 has 14 residues. Germline V gene lookup returns CDR1 SNHLY and CDR2 FYNNEI. Unmatched junction bases numbered 3, after V lost 7 bases and J lost 6 bases. The CDR3, as DNA: TGTGCCAGCAAGACTAGCGGGAGGGCCGATACGCAGTATTTT. Encoded protein: CASKTSGRADTQYF.

V is TRBV7-8 and J is TRBJ2-7; D gene unclear. Germline CDR1 reads SGHVS; CDR2 reads FQNEAQ. Trimming removed 2 bases at V and 3 bases at J, with 14 bases between. The CDR3 is 15 residues long. The CDR3 DNA reads as TGTGCCAGCAGCTTATCGAGTCAGCTTTACTACGAGCAGTACTTC. Protein sequence: CASSLSSQLYYEQYF.

The chain joins TRBV7-2 to TRBJ2-7; D may be TRBD2 (6 bases). V lost 2 bases and J lost 0, with 11 bases in between. The CDR3 sequence is 15 residues long. Germline V CDR1 and CDR2: SGHTA, FQGNSA. The CDR3 DNA is TGTGCCAGCAGCTTATCGGCTAGCGACTCCTACGAGCAGTACTTC. Translated: CASSLSASDSYEQYF. The complete variable domain, with remaining parts taken from reference TRBV7-2 and TRBJ2-7, reads GAGVSQSPSNKVTEKGKDVELRCDPISGHTALYWYRQSLGQGLEFLIYFQGNSAPDKSGLPSDRFSAERTGGSVSTLTIQRTQQEDSAVYLCASSLSASDSYEQYFGPGTRLTVT.

The V call is TRBV28, the J call TRBJ2-1; possibly TRBD1 or TRBD2 for D (5 bases each). With 5 bases removed from V and 2 bases from J, the gap between germline ends came to 13 bases. Germline lookup yields CDR1 MDHEN and CDR2 SYDVKM. This CDR3 is built from 15 residues. The CDR3 protein is CASSRGGLTYNEQFF. In DNA, the CDR3 is TGTGCCAGCAGTAGGGGCGGGTTGACCTACAATGAGCAGTTCTTC. Supplemented by reference TRBV28 and TRBJ2-1, the full variable domain reads DVKVTQSSRYLVKRTGEKVFLECVQDMDHENMFWYRQDPGLGLRLIYFSYDVKMKEKGDIPEGYSVSREKKERFSLILESASTNQTSMYLCASSRGGLTYNEQFFGPGTRLTVL.

With regard to this clone: One junction end does not reproduce the germline sequence, and a read error may be involved. The chain combines TRBV7-7 with TRBJ2-5, with 10 bases aligning to TRBD1. The CDR3 has 16 residues. Germline V gene lookup returns CDR1 SSHAT and CDR2 FNYEAQ (reference sequence). The CDR3 sequence: CASSPQTGGLIQTQYF. DNA of the CDR3: TGTGCTAGCAGCCCACAGACAGGGGGCCTGATTCAGACCCAGTACTTC.

The chain is built from TRBV14 and TRBJ2-1; 9 nucleotides line up with TRBD2. This CDR3 is 16 amino acids long. J was trimmed by 2 bases and V by 1 base; bases with no gene match: 3. Germline CDR1 SGHDN, CDR2 FVKESK. CDR3 bases: TGTGCCAGCAGCCAAGGAGTAGCGGGAGCCTACAATGAGCAGTTCTTC. This translates into CASSQGVAGAYNEQFF.

The chain is built from TRBV4-1 and TRBJ2-7; D call uncertain. V lost 3 bases and J 0 bases, leaving 9 bases between the germline ends. CDR1 is MGHRA and CDR2 is YSYEKL in the germline V gene. CDR3 length: 14 amino acids. Here the CDR3 reads CASSHPVSSYEQYF. The CDR3 DNA reads TGCGCCAGCAGCCATCCAGTGAGCTCCTACGAGCAGTACTTC.

The V gene is TRBV11-1, the J gene TRBJ1-5; possibly TRBD1 for D (5 bases). CDR3 length equals 15 residues. Germline V gene lookup returns CDR1 SGHAT and CDR2 FQDESV (reference sequence). Deletions cut 5 bases from V and 4 bases from J, with 15 bases between. CDR3 sequence reads: CASSPDGGGNQPQHF. The CDR3 region has the DNA TGTGCCAGCAGCCCGGACGGGGGAGGGAATCAGCCCCAGCATTTT. The variable domain in full, with the rest retrieved from reference TRBV11-1 and TRBJ1-5, is EAEVAQSPRYKITEKSQAVAFWCDPISGHATLYWYRQILGQGPELLVQFQDESVVDDSQLPKDRFSAERLKGVDSTLKIQPAELGDSAMYLCASSPDGGGNQPQHFGDGTRLSIL.

The V gene is TRBV19, the J gene TRBJ2-1; D unresolved. Germline values: CDR1 LNHDA, CDR2 SQIVND (reference sequence). V was cut by 1 base and J by 7 bases, with 8 bases left in between. The CDR3 covers 13 residues. In nucleotides, the CDR3 is TGTGCCAGTAGTATAGGATTTTCGAATGAGCAGTTCTTC. Its protein product is CASSIGFSNEQFF.

This CDR3 is CASSILRGRYDGYTF. DNA of the CDR3: TGCGCCAGCAGTATACTAAGGGGGAGGTACGACGGCTACACCTTC. The chain has TRBV4-3 and TRBJ1-2; maybe TRBD1 (6 bases). The CDR3 runs 15 residues. Trimming cost V 6 bases and J 8 bases, with 22 bases left between them. CDR1 is LGHNA, CDR2 YSLEER, per germline.

The chain uses TRBV29-1 and TRBJ1-1, with D perhaps matching TRBD1 (5 bases). CDR3 size: 14 residues. The V gene's germline CDR1 is SQVTM and CDR2 ANQGSEA. V gave up 6 bases and J gave up 0 bases, with 14 bases separating them. CDR3 DNA: TGCAGCGTGAGAGAGGACAACATGAACACTGAAGCTTTCTTT. This codes for CSVREDNMNTEAFF.